This T cell receptor (beta chain) was captured by sequencing in a study of cytomegalovirus exposure and HLA in healthy donors. About the research overall: HLA-typed donors contributed approximately 92 million unique TCRs, which were held in an early data release.

On this clone: Its antigen is not identified. Germline and junction disagree at one end, which may indicate a read error.

Primers included in the PCR were 60 Vbeta and 13 Jbeta primers. The repertoire was sequenced with immunoSEQ multiplex PCR; TCRdb's copy has only in-frame clones and lacks some. The table has 150,000 to 200,000 clones, 79% seen once. Study-level results: Accurate predictions that matched the HLA-A and HLA-B alleles of most subjects were reportedly made from TCR beta sequences.

Germline V lookup: CDR1 SEHNR, CDR2 FQNEAQ (reference sequence). CDR3 length: 16 amino acids. Donors counted as nominally healthy when sampled, yet unrecorded immune exposures were likely. This receptor was identified in a woman aged 45-60 years in good health and CMV-seronegative. Sequencing was done on a sample of PBMCs. The chain couples TRBV7-9 to TRBJ2-7, with 10 bases aligning to TRBD1. The CDR3 DNA sequence: TGTTCCAGCAGCTTAGCGGACAGGGGGAACTCCTACGAGCAGTACTTC. Amino acid sequence: CSSSLADRGNSYEQYF.